This TCR beta chain was identified during a study of cytomegalovirus exposure and HLA in healthy donors. The PCR ran on 60 Vbeta and 13 Jbeta primers. Assay used: immunoSEQ multiplex PCR; TCRdb lists only in-frame clones, some missing. The data contain under 40,000 clones, 75% to 85% of them singletons. CDR1 and CDR2 (germline): SNHLY, FYNNEI. The CDR3 runs to 16 residues. V shed 5 bases and J 2 bases; nucleotides not matched to a gene: 12. The sample consisted of PBMCs. The TCR comes from a woman between 40 and 55 years old in good health and CMV-seronegative. The genes are TRBV2 and TRBJ2-7, with TRBD1 matching over 7 bases. CDR3 loop: CASSSSRGTVAYEQYF. In DNA, the CDR3 is TGTGCCAGCAGTTCATCCCGTGGGACAGTTGCCTACGAGCAGTACTTC.